This TCR beta chain appears in the sequencing data of a study of shared clonotypes between healthy human individuals. The assay was immunoSEQ multiplex PCR, and TCRdb's table has in-frame clones only and misses some. The data hold about 2.5 million clones, with 85% to 95% observed a single time. From CD4+ cells came CD45RA+ naive and CD45RA-negative memory subsets. The source of this sequence is a man younger than 35 in good health. Some clones in this sample may be carry-over from other donors' samples. The sequenced sample consisted of naive CD4+ T cells from PBMCs. Subset meaning: CD45RA+ positively selected.

The CDR3 nucleotides are TGTGCCAGCAGTTTACGGGGGGTGGACACCATATATTTT. It encodes CASSLRGVDTIYF. The chain combines TRBV28 with TRBJ1-3; D is perhaps TRBD1 (5 bases). This CDR3 is built from 13 residues. The ends were cut back, 2 bases at V and 8 bases at J, with 10 bases in the middle. Per germline, CDR1 MDHEN and CDR2 SYDVKM.